This T cell receptor beta chain was documented in a study of blood T cell repertoires in COVID-19. Study-level background: Donors in the United States, Italy and Spain gave samples during acute or convalescent COVID-19.

Here immunoSEQ multiplex PCR was the method, and the copy in TCRdb shows in-frame clones only, minus some. The table has around 63,000 clones, approximately 79% seen once. This clone was seen a few times. The TCR comes from a woman between 65 and 79 years old with acute or convalescent COVID-19. The source material was peripheral blood.

The CDR3 DNA is TGTGCCAGTGGAGGATCGGGCACCGGGGAGCTGTTTTTT. This codes for CASGGSGTGELFF. This chain uses TRBV10-3 with TRBJ2-2; TRBD2 might be the D (5 bases). CDR1 is ENHRY, CDR2 SYGVKD, per germline. The ends were cut back, 10 bases at V and 4 bases at J, with 13 bases in the middle. The CDR3 consists of 13 residues.